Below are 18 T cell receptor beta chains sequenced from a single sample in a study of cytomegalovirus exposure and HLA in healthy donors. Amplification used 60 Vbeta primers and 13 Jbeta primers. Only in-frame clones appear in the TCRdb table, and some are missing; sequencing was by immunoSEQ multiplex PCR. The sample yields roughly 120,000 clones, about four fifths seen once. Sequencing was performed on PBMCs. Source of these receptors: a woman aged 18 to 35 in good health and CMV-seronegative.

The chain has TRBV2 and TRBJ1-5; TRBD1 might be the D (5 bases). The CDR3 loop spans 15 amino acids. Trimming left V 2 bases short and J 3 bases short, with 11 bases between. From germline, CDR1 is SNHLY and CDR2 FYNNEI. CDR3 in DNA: TGTGCCAGCAGTGAACAAACCAGGGCCAATCAGCCCCAGCATTTT. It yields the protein CASSEQTRANQPQHF. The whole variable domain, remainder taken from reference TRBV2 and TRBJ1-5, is EPEVTQTPSHQVTQMGQEVILRCVPISNHLYFYWYRQILGQKVEFLVSFYNNEISEKSEIFDDQFSVERPDGSNFTLKIRSTKLEDSAMYFCASSEQTRANQPQHFGDGTRLSIL.

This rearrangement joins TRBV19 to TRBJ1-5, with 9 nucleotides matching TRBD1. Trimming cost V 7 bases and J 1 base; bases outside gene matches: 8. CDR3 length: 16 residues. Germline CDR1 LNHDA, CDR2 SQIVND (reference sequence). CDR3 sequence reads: CASTGQGTLSNQPQHF. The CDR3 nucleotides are TGTGCCAGTACGGGACAGGGTACTTTGAGCAATCAGCCCCAGCATTTT.

As DNA, the CDR3 is TGTGCCAGCAGGGCAGACCTCAGGGATCCCCCCTACGAGCAGTACTTC. Its protein is CASRADLRDPPYEQYF. This chain links TRBV11-1 with TRBJ2-7, with D tentatively TRBD1 (5 bases). The germline V and J ends were trimmed by 6 bases and 2 bases, with 20 bases remaining between them. The CDR3 has 16 residues. CDR1 SGHAT and CDR2 FQDESV come from the germline V gene (reference sequence). Full variable domain (outside the CDR3, taken from reference TRBV11-1 and TRBJ2-7): EAEVAQSPRYKITEKSQAVAFWCDPISGHATLYWYRQILGQGPELLVQFQDESVVDDSQLPKDRFSAERLKGVDSTLKIQPAELGDSAMYLCASRADLRDPPYEQYFGPGTRLTVT.

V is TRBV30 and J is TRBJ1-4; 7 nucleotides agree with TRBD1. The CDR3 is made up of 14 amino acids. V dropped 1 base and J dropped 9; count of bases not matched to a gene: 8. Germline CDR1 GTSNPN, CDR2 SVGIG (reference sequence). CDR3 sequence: CAWSDPTGLKKLFF. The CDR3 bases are TGTGCCTGGAGTGACCCGACAGGGCTGAAAAAACTGTTTTTT. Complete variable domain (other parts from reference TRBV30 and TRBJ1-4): SQTIHQWPATLVQPVGSPLSLECTVEGTSNPNLYWYRQAAGRGLQLLFYSVGIGQISSEVPQNLSASRPQDRQFILSSKKLLLSDSGFYLCAWSDPTGLKKLFFGSGTQLSVL.

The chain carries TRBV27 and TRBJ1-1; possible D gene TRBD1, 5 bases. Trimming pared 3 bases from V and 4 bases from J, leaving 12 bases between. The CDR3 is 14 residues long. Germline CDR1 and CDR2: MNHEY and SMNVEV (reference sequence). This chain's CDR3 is CASSFQGKATEAFF. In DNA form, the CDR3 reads TGTGCCAGCAGTTTCCAGGGTAAAGCCACTGAAGCTTTCTTT.

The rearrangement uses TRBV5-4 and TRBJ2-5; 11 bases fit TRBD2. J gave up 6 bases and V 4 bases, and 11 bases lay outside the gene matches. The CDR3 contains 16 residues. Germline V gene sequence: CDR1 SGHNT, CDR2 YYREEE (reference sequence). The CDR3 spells CASSVAPTSGVKTQYF. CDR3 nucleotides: TGTGCCAGCAGCGTGGCACCGACTAGCGGGGTAAAGACCCAGTACTTC.

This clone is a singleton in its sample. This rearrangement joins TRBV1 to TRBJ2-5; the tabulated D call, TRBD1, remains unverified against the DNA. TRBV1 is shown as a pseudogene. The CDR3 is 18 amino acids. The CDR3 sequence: CTSDHGRLTGDSQETQYF. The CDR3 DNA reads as TGCACCAGCGACCACGGTCGTTTGACAGGGGACTCGCAAGAGACCCAGTACTTC.

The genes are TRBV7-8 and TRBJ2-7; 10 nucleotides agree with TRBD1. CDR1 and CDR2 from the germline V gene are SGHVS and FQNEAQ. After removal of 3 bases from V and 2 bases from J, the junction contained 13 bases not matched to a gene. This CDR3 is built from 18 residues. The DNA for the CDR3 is TGTGCCAGCAGCTTCCAACTTCGGGGGACAGGGGAAACCTACGAGCAGTACTTC. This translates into CASSFQLRGTGETYEQYF.

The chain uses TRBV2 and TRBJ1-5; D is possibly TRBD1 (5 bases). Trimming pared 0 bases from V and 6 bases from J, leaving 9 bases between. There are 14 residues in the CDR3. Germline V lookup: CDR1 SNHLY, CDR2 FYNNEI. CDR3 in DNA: TGTGCCAGCAGTGAAGCCCGGGGGGGTCAGCCCCAGCATTTT. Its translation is CASSEARGGQPQHF.

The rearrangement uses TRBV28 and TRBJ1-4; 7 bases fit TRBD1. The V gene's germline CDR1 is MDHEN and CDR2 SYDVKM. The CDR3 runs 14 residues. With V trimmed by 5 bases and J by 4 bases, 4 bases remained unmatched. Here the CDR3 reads CASSRQGNNEKLFF. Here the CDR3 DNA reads TGTGCCAGCAGTAGACAGGGTAATAATGAAAAACTGTTTTTT.

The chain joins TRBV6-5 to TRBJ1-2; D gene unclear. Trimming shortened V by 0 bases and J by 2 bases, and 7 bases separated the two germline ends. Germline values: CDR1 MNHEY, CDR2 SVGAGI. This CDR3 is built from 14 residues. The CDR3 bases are TGTGCCAGCAGTTACTCCATACAGAACTATGGCTACACCTTC. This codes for CASSYSIQNYGYTF.

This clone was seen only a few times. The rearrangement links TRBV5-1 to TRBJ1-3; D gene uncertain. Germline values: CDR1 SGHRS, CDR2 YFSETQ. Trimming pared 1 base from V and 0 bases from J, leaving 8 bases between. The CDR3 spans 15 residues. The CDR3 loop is CASSLSSGSGNTIYF. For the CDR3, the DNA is TGCGCCAGCAGCTTGAGTTCCGGCTCTGGAAACACCATATATTTT.

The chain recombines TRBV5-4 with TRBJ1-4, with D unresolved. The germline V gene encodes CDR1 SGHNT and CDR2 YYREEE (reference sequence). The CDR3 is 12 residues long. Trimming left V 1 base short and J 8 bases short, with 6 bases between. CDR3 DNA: TGTGCCAGCAGCTTGACGGGGGAAAAACTGTTTTTT. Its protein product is CASSLTGEKLFF.

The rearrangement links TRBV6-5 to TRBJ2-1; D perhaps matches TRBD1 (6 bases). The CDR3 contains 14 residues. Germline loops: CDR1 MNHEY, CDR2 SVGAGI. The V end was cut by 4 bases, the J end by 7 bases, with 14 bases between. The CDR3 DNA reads TGTGCCAGCAGTTTGGGAGACAGGTGGAATGAGCAGTTCTTC. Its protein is CASSLGDRWNEQFF.

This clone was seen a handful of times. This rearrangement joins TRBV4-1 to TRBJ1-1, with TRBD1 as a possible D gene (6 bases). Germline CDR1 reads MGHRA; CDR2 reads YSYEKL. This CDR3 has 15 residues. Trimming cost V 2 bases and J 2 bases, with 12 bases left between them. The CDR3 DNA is TGCGCCAGCAGCCAATCCCACAGGGATAACACTGAAGCTTTCTTT. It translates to CASSQSHRDNTEAFF.

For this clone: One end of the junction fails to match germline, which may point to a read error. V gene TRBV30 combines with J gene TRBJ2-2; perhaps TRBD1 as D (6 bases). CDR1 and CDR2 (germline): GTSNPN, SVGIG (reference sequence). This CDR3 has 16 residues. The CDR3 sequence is CAWSVWRQGNAGELFF. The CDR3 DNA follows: TGTGCCTGGAGTGTGTGGCGCCAGGGGAACGCCGGGGAGCTGTTTTTT.

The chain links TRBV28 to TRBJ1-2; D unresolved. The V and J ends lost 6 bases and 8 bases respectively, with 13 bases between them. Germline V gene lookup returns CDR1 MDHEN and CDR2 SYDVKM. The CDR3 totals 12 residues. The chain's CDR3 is CASRRSNGGYTF. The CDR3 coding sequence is TGTGCCAGCAGAAGAAGTAACGGGGGCTACACCTTC.

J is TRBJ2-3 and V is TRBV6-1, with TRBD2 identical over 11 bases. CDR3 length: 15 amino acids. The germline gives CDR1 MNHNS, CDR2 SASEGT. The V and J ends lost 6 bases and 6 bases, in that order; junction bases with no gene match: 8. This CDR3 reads CASRTGSGGADTQYF. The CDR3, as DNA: TGTGCCAGCAGAACGGGTAGCGGGGGGGCGGATACGCAGTATTTT.